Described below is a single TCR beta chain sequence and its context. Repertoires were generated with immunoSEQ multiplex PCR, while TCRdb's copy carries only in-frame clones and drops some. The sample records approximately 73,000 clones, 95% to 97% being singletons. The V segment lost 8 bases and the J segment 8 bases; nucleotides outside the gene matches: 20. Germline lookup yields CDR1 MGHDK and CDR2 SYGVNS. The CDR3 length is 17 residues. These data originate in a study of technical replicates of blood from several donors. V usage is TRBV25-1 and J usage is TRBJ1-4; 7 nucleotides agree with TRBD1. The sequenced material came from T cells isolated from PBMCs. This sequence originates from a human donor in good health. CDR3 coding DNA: TGTGCCAGCGGCCCCTGGACTCGACAGGGAATGGACGAAAAACTGTTTTTT. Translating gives CASGPWTRQGMDEKLFF.